The 27 T cell receptor beta chains listed next were all sequenced from one sample in a study of post-analysis software for immune sequencing data. TCR beta cDNA libraries had unique molecular identifiers. TCRdb re-called the PCR reads with MiXCR, one entry per CDR3 protein. The sample has 750,000 to 900,000 distinct CDR3 sequences; around 42% are singletons. These TCRs' antigens remain unknown. Findings of the study overall: There were five TRBV segments more frequent in patients than controls, and TRBV5-6, TRBV5-1 and TRBV20-1 were among them.

The source material was blood. The receptors stem from a girl between 10 and 17 years old with multiple sclerosis.

V and J are TRBV7-9 and TRBJ1-1; D is possibly TRBD1 (5 bases). Germline V gene sequence: CDR1 SEHNR, CDR2 FQNEAQ (reference sequence). The CDR3 loop spans 14 amino acids. V dropped 4 bases and J dropped 5 bases, with 14 bases sitting between them. The CDR3 reads CASSSGLWGTEAFF. The CDR3 coding sequence is TGTGCCAGCAGCTCCGGACTGTGGGGGACTGAAGCTTTCTTT.

The CDR3: CASSYEGTNYNEQFF. The CDR3 DNA is TGTGCCAGCAGTTACGAGGGGACAAACTACAATGAGCAGTTCTTC. This sequence joins TRBV6-5 and TRBJ2-1, with D maybe TRBD1 (6 bases). The V and J ends lost 2 bases and 3 bases respectively, with 11 bases between them. The CDR3 runs to 15 residues. Germline CDR1 is MNHEY and CDR2 is SVGAGI.

The V call is TRBV4-3, the J call TRBJ2-7; 13 bases line up with TRBD2. The CDR3 totals 16 residues. The trim removed 1 base at V and 4 bases at J, leaving 4 bases unmatched. Germline assignment: CDR1 LGHNA and CDR2 YSLEER. The CDR3 DNA reads TGCGCCAGCAGCCAAGGGACTAGCGGGAGTGCTTACGAGCAGTACTTC. This codes for CASSQGTSGSAYEQYF.

This clonotype appeared a few times. The V call is TRBV6-5, the J call TRBJ1-2; D might be TRBD1 (6 bases). Germline V gives CDR1 MNHEY, CDR2 SVGAGI. The CDR3 covers 15 residues. Trimming removed 0 bases from V and 7 bases from J, with 15 bases in between. The CDR3 DNA reads as TGTGCCAGCAGTTACTCCGGCAGGGGCATACGTGGCTACACCTTC. It codes for CASSYSGRGIRGYTF.

The chain employs TRBV28 and TRBJ2-7, with D unclear. The CDR3 runs to 13 residues. The V end lost 8 bases, the J end lost 3 bases, and 14 bases lay between the germline ends. Per the germline V gene, CDR1 is MDHEN and CDR2 is SYDVKM. CDR3 sequence: CASRLTVDYEQYF. As DNA, the CDR3 is TGTGCCAGCCGTCTAACCGTCGACTACGAGCAGTACTTC.

The chain joins TRBV3-1 to TRBJ1-2; the D gene is possibly TRBD1 (5 bases). In germline, CDR1 is LGHDT, CDR2 YNNKEL (reference sequence). The CDR3 totals 13 residues. V was trimmed by 4 bases and J by 4 bases, leaving 10 bases between them. This CDR3 reads CASSPGDLYGYTF. The CDR3 nucleotides read TGTGCCAGCAGCCCCGGGGACCTCTATGGCTACACCTTC.

The rearrangement joins TRBV11-2 to TRBJ2-5, with TRBD2 identical over 7 bases. Trimming took 2 bases from V and 11 from J; bases not matched to a gene: 11. From germline, CDR1 is SGHAT and CDR2 FQNNGV. The CDR3 spans 14 residues. CDR3 protein: CASSLLADSNEQYF. DNA of the CDR3: TGTGCCAGCAGCTTACTAGCGGATTCCAATGAGCAGTACTTC.

Points on this clonotype: Just one base apart from a much larger clone, this may be a read error. The rearrangement joins TRBV4-3 to TRBJ2-5; 13 positions agree with TRBD2. From germline, CDR1 is LGHNA and CDR2 YSLEER. V lost 3 bases to trimming and J lost 11 bases; unmatched junction nucleotides: 9. The CDR3 runs 15 residues. Here the CDR3 reads CASSQGLAGNNEQYF. The CDR3 coding sequence is TGCGCCAGCAGCCAGGGACTAGCGGGAAACAATGAGCAGTACTTC.

Written as DNA, the CDR3 is TGTGCCAGCAGCTTGTTCCGGGACAGGGGGCTAAACGGGTCCTCCTACGAGCAGTACTTC. Translated: CASSLFRDRGLNGSSYEQYF. The chain is built from TRBV7-9 and TRBJ2-7; 12 positions match TRBD1. Germline assignment: CDR1 SEHNR and CDR2 FQNEAQ (reference sequence). The CDR3 spans 20 residues. V was clipped by 3 bases and J by 0 bases; unmatched bases: 15.

This clonotype was counted a single time. The rearrangement joins TRBV6-6 to TRBJ2-2, with D tentatively TRBD1 or TRBD2 (5 bases each). The V end was cut by 10 bases, the J end by 5 bases, with 17 bases between. CDR3 size: 14 residues. The germline gives CDR1 MNHNY, CDR2 SVGAGI (reference sequence). CDR3 protein: CATGRAGKTGELFF. The CDR3, as DNA: TGTGCCACCGGGCGGGCAGGGAAGACCGGGGAGCTGTTTTTT.

This chain connects TRBV12-3 or TRBV12-4 to TRBJ1-1, with TRBD1 identical over 9 bases. The CDR3 is made up of 15 amino acids. The J segment lost 5 bases and the V segment lost 0 bases, leaving 4 bases of the junction unmatched. In nucleotides, the CDR3 is TGTGCCAGCAGTTTAGCACAGGGGGCGCGTACTGAAGCTTTCTTT. Amino acids: CASSLAQGARTEAFF.

The chain couples TRBV7-6 to TRBJ1-2, with D possibly matching TRBD1 (5 bases). The CDR3 contains 19 residues. The V end lost 1 base, the J end lost 1 base, and 22 bases lay between the germline ends. CDR1 and CDR2 from the germline V gene are SGHVS and FNYEAQ. The CDR3 DNA follows: TGTGCCAGCAGCTTAGGCCCCGGGGCAGGGAGAATTGATAACTATGGCTACACCTTC. This translates into CASSLGPGAGRIDNYGYTF.

This rearrangement joins TRBV6-6 to TRBJ2-7; D possibly corresponds to TRBD1 (6 bases). Germline CDR1 and CDR2: MNHNY and SVGAGI (reference sequence). The germline V and J ends were trimmed by 8 bases and 0 bases, with 11 bases remaining between them. The CDR3 loop spans 13 amino acids. The DNA of the CDR3 is TGTGCCAGCGGGCTAGGGGGCTCCTACGAGCAGTACTTC. This sequence encodes CASGLGGSYEQYF.

V and J are TRBV29-1 and TRBJ1-1, with 11 bases fitting TRBD1. This CDR3 has 14 amino acids. V lost 3 bases to trimming and J lost 6 bases; unmatched junction nucleotides: 6. Germline-derived CDR1 and CDR2 are SQVTM and ANQGSEA. The CDR3 DNA reads as TGCAGCGTTGAGCAGGGACAGGGGGTTTCTGAAGCTTTCTTT. It codes for CSVEQGQGVSEAFF.

The chain recombines TRBV5-1 with TRBJ2-1; TRBD2 agrees at 10 bases. In germline, CDR1 is SGHRS, CDR2 YFSETQ. The CDR3 sequence is 17 residues long. Trimming cost V 4 bases and J 0 bases; bases outside gene matches: 7. DNA of the CDR3: TGCGCCAGCAGCCCCGGGACTAGCGATCCCTCCTACAATGAGCAGTTCTTC. Protein: CASSPGTSDPSYNEQFF.

V and J are TRBV6-2 or TRBV6-3 and TRBJ2-7; TRBD2 matches 7 bases. Germline V CDR1 and CDR2: MNHEY, SVGEGT. The CDR3 consists of 12 residues. Losses at the gene ends were 8 bases for V and 4 bases for J; bases not matched to a gene: 5. The CDR3 DNA follows: TGTGCCAGCCGTCGGGAGGCTTACGAGCAGTACTTC. Translation: CASRREAYEQYF.

V and J are TRBV9 and TRBJ1-1, with a tentative D call TRBD1 (5 bases). The CDR3 totals 13 residues. V lost 3 bases, J lost 4 bases, and 10 bases lay in between. Looked up from germline, CDR1 is SGDLS and CDR2 is YYNGEE. The CDR3 DNA follows: TGTGCCAGCAGCGCTGCGGGGGGCACTGAAGCTTTCTTT. This sequence encodes CASSAAGGTEAFF.

This clonotype was observed a handful of times. Germline is not matched at one junction end, which may reflect a read error. The rearrangement links TRBV9 to TRBJ2-3; 8 bases match TRBD1. Looked up from germline, CDR1 is SGDLS and CDR2 is YYNGEE. The CDR3 consists of 15 residues. The CDR3 coding sequence is TGTGCCAGCAGCCCCCGGACAGGGAGCACAGATAGGCAGTATTTT. Protein product: CASSPRTGSTDRQYF.

This clonotype was counted a few times. The chain has TRBV29-1 and TRBJ2-7; D may match TRBD1 or TRBD2 (6 bases each). Germline V gives CDR1 SQVTM, CDR2 ANQGSEA. CDR3 length: 13 amino acids. Deletions cut 3 bases from V and 1 base from J, with 10 bases between. The CDR3 DNA is TGCAGCGTTGAGGGGGGCGAATCCTACGAGCAGTACTTC. Protein: CSVEGGESYEQYF.

This clonotype has a handful of counts. An end of the junction differs from the germline gene, which may be a read error. This chain joins TRBV29-1 and TRBJ2-1, with D unclear. Germline CDR1 is SQVTM and CDR2 is ANQGSEA. The CDR3 contains 13 residues. In DNA, the CDR3 is TGTACCGCCTCGAGAGTAATAGGTGATGAGCAGTTCTTC. It yields the protein CTASRVIGDEQFF.

The chain employs TRBV5-6 and TRBJ1-5; D is perhaps TRBD1 (6 bases). CDR1 and CDR2 (germline): SGHDT, YYEEEE. The CDR3 has 14 amino acids. V lost 0 bases to trimming and J lost 9 bases, with 13 bases between them. The CDR3 protein is CASSLEGGRRPQHF. CDR3 nucleotide sequence: TGTGCCAGCAGCTTGGAGGGGGGGAGAAGGCCCCAGCATTTT.

The chain joins TRBV30 to TRBJ1-6, with D hard to call. Germline V gene sequence: CDR1 GTSNPN, CDR2 SVGIG (reference sequence). The CDR3 consists of 16 residues. Trimming cost V 1 base and J 0 bases, with 10 bases left between them. The CDR3 loop is CAWSDDMSSYNSPLHF. The CDR3, as DNA: TGTGCCTGGAGTGATGACATGAGCTCCTATAATTCACCCCTCCACTTT.

In this sample, this clonotype turned up a few times. V and J are TRBV10-3 and TRBJ2-5; D possibly corresponds to TRBD1 (5 bases). Germline V gene data show CDR1 as ENHRY and CDR2 as SYGVKD. This CDR3 comprises 15 residues. V was trimmed by 3 bases and J by 5 bases, leaving 16 bases between them. CDR3 bases: TGTGCCATCAGTGAACCCGGCAGGGATCGGGAGACCCAGTACTTC. Its protein product is CAISEPGRDRETQYF.

V usage is TRBV20-1 and J usage is TRBJ1-1, with D possibly TRBD1 on 6 matching bases. CDR3 size: 13 residues. Deletions cut 3 bases from V and 5 bases from J, with 13 bases between. CDR1 is DFQATT, CDR2 SNEGSKA, per germline (reference sequence). In DNA form, the CDR3 reads TGCAGTGCTAGGACTATACAGGGAACTGAAGCTTTCTTT. Residues: CSARTIQGTEAFF.

The V call is TRBV10-3, the J call TRBJ2-5, with 8 bases identical to TRBD2. The last part of the DNA fits TRBJ2-7 better; the J call may be wrong. CDR1 ENHRY and CDR2 SYGVKD come from the germline V gene. CDR3 length: 16 residues. CDR3 residues: CAISESSGGPRGEQYF. The CDR3 DNA reads as TGTGCCATCAGTGAGTCGTCGGGAGGGCCTAGGGGCGAGCAGTACTTC.

The chain combines TRBV27 with TRBJ1-2, with TRBD1 as a possible D gene (5 bases). With 6 bases removed from V and 6 bases from J, the gap between germline ends came to 11 bases. The V gene's germline CDR1 is MNHEY and CDR2 SMNVEV (reference sequence). CDR3 length: 12 amino acids. The CDR3 loop reads CASRGGLDGYTF. The DNA of the CDR3 is TGTGCCAGCAGGGGGGGATTAGATGGCTACACCTTC.

This rearrangement joins TRBV10-3 to TRBJ2-4, with TRBD2 identical over 9 bases. Germline V gives CDR1 ENHRY, CDR2 SYGVKD. The CDR3 is 15 residues long. The V segment lost 11 bases and the J segment 7 bases; nucleotides outside the gene matches: 15. The DNA for the CDR3 is TGTGCCGCCCGGGACACCCGGACTAGCGTGAACATTCAGTACTTC. Translation: CAARDTRTSVNIQYF.